This T cell receptor (beta chain) was identified in a study of response to subunit inactivated influenza vaccine. General study points: Every seasonal influenza vaccination brings in few new T cells, the authors suggested.

MiXCR, applied by TCRdb to the RT-PCR reads, yields one record per CDR3 protein. The data show about 580,000 distinct CDR3 sequences, 14% seen once. This CDR3 spans 15 amino acids. The ends were cut back, 5 bases at V and 0 bases at J, with 13 bases in the middle. CDR1 is LGHDT, CDR2 YNNKEL, per germline (reference sequence). This clonotype was seen repeatedly, ten times or more. Its cognate antigen is unknown. V is TRBV3-1 and J is TRBJ1-1; perhaps TRBD1 as D (6 bases). The TCR was taken from a man between 50 and 59 years old who received an inactivated influenza vaccine. The sample was PBMCs from blood, taken roughly 12 days after vaccination. The CDR3 nucleotides are TGTGCCAGCAGCGTGGACAGCAACATGAACACTGAAGCTTTCTTT. It encodes CASSVDSNMNTEAFF.